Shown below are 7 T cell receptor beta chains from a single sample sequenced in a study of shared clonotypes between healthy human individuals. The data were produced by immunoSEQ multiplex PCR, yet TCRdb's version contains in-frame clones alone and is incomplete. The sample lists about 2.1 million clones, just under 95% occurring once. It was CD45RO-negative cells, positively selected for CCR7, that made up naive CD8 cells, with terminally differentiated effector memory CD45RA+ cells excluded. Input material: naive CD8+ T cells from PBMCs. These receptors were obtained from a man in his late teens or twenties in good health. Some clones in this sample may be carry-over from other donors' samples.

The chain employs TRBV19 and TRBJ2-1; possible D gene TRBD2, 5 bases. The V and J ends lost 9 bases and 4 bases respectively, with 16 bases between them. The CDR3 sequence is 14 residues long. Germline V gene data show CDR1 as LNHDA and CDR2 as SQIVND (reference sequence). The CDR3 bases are TGTGCCAGCAAAACACGGATAGCGTACAATGAGCAGTTCTTC. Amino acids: CASKTRIAYNEQFF.

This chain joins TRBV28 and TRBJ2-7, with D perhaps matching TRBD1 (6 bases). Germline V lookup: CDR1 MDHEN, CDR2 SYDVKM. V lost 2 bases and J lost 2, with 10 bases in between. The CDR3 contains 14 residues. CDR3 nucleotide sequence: TGTGCCAGCAGTTTACGACAGGTAGCCTACGAGCAGTACTTC. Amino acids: CASSLRQVAYEQYF.

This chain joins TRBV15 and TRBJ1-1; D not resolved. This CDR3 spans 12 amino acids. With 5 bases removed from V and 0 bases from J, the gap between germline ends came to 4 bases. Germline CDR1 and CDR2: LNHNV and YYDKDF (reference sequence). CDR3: CATSWVNTEAFF. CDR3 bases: TGTGCCACCAGCTGGGTGAACACTGAAGCTTTCTTT. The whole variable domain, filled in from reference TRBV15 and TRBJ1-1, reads DAMVIQNPRYQVTQFGKPVTLSCSQTLNHNVMYWYQQKSSQAPKLLFHYYDKDFNNEADTPDNFQSRRPNTSFCFLDIRSPGLGDTAMYLCATSWVNTEAFFGQGTRLTVV.

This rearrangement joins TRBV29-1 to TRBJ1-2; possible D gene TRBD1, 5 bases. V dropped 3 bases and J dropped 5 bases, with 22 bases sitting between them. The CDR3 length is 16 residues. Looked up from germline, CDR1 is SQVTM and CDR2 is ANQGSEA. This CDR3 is CSVDSLGVGAGYGYTF. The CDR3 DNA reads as TGCAGCGTTGATAGTTTGGGGGTAGGGGCAGGGTATGGCTACACCTTC. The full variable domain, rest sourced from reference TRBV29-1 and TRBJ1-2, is SAVISQKPSRDICQRGTSLTIQCQVDSQVTMMFWYRQQPGQSLTLIATANQGSEATYESGFVIDKFPISRPNLTFSTLTVSNMSPEDSSIYLCSVDSLGVGAGYGYTFGSGTRLTVV.

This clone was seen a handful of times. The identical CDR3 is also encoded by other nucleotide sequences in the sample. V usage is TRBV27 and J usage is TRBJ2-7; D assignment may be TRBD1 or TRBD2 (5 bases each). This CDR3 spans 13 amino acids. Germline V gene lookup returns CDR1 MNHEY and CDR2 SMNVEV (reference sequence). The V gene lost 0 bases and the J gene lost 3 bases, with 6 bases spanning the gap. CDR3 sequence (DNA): TGTGCCAGCAGTTTATCGGGGGACTACGAGCAGTACTTC. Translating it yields CASSLSGDYEQYF.

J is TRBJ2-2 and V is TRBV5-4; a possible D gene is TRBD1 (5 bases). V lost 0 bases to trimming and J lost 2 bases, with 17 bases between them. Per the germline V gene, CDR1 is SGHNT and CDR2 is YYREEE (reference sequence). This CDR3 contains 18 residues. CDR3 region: CASSLAAGYPANTGELFF. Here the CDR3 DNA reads TGTGCCAGCAGCTTGGCGGCAGGGTATCCTGCTAACACCGGGGAGCTGTTTTTT.

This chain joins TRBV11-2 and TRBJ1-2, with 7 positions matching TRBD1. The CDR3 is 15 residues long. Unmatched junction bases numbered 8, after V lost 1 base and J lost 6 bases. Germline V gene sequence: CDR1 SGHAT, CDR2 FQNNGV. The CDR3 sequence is CASSLGPQGNDGYTF. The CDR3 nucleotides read TGTGCCAGCAGCTTAGGCCCACAGGGGAATGATGGCTACACCTTC.